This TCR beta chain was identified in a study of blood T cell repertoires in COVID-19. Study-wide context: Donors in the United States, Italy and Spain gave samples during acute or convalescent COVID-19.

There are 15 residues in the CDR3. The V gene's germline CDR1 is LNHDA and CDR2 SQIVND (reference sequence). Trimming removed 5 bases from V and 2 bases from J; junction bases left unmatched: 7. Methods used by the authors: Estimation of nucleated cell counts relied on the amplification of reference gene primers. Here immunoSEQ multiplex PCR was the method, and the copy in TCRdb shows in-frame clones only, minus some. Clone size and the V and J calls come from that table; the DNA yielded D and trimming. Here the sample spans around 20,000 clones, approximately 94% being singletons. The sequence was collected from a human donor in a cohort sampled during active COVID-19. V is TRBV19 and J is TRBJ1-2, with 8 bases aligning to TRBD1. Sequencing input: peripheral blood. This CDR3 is CASSQMTGVNYGYTF. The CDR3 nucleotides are TGTGCCAGTAGTCAAATGACAGGGGTCAACTATGGCTACACCTTC.